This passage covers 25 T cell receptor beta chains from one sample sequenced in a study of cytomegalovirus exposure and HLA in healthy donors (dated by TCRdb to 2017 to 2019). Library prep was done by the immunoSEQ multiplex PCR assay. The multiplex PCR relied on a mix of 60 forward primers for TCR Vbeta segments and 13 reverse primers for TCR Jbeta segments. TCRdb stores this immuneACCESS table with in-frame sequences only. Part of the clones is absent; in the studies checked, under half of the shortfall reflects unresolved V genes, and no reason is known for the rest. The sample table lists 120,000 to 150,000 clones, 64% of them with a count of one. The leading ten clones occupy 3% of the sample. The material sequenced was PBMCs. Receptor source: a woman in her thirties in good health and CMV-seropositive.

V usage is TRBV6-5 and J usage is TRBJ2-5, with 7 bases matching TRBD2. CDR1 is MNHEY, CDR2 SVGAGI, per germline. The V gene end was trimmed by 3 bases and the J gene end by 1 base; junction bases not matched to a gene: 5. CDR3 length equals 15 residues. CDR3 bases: TGTGCCAGCAGTTATGGGCCGGGGGGCCAAGAGACCCAGTACTTC. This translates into CASSYGPGGQETQYF.

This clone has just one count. In nucleotides, the CDR3 is TGTGCCAGCAGGGAACGAGGGTTCTACGAGCAGTACTTC. Its protein is CASRERGFYEQYF. V is TRBV2 and J is TRBJ2-7; weak D call: TRBD2 (5 bases). CDR1 and CDR2 from the germline V gene are SNHLY and FYNNEI. The CDR3 has 13 residues. Between the trimmed V and J ends, which lost 6 bases and 3 bases, there was a span of 12 bases.

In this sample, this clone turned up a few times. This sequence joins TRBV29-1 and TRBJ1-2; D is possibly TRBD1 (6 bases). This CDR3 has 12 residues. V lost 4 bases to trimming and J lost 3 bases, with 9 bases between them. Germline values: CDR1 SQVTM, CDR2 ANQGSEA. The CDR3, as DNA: TGCAGCGTTGGTGAGGGGGACTATGGCTACACCTTC. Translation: CSVGEGDYGYTF.

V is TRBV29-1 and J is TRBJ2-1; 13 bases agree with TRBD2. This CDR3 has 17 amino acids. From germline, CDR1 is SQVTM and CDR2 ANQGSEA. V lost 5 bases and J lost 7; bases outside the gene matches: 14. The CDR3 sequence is CSVPAPLLLAGGNEQFF. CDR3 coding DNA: TGCAGCGTTCCTGCCCCACTACTACTAGCGGGAGGGAATGAGCAGTTCTTC.

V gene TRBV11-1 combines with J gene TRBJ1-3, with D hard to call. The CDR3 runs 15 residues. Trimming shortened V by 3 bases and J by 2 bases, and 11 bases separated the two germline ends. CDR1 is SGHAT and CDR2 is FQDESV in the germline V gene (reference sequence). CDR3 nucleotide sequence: TGTGCCAGCAGCTTTCTCACTTCGGCTGGAAACACCATATATTTT. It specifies CASSFLTSAGNTIYF.

CDR3 nucleotide sequence: TGTGCCAGCAGCCATCAGACAGGGGCCTACGAGCAGTACTTC. Translated: CASSHQTGAYEQYF. The chain uses TRBV13 and TRBJ2-7; the match to TRBD1 covers 8 bases. Germline loops: CDR1 PRHDT, CDR2 FYEKMQ (reference sequence). The V and J ends lost 5 bases and 2 bases, in that order; junction bases with no gene match: 5. This CDR3 is 14 amino acids long. Full variable domain (missing parts from reference TRBV13 and TRBJ2-7): AAGVIQSPRHLIKEKRETATLKCYPIPRHDTVYWYQQGPGQDPQFLISFYEKMQSDKGSIPDRFSAQQFSDYHSELNMSSLELGDSALYFCASSHQTGAYEQYFGPGTRLTVT.

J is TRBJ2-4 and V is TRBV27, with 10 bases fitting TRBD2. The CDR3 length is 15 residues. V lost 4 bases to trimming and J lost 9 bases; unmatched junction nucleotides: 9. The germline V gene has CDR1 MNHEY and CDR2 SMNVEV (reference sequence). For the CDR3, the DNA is TGTGCCAGCAGTTCCGCGGGAGCGGGGGGGGCCATTCAGTACTTC. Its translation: CASSSAGAGGAIQYF.

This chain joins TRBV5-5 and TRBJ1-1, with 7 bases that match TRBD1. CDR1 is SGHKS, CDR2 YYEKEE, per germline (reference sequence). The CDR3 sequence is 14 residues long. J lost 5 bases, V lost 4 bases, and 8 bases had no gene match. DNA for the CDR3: TGTGCCAGCAGCCGAAGCCCCAGGGGGACTGAAGCTTTCTTT. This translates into CASSRSPRGTEAFF.

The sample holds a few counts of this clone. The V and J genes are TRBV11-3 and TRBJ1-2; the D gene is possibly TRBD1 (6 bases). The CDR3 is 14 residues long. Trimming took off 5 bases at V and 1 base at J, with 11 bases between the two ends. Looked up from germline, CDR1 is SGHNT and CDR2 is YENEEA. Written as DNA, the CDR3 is TGTGCCAGCAGCCAAGGACAGTTTAACTATGGCTACACCTTC. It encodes CASSQGQFNYGYTF.

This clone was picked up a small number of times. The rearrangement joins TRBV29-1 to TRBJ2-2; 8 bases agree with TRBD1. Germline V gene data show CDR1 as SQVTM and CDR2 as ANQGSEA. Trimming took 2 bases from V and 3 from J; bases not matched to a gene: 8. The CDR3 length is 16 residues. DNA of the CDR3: TGCAGCGTTGAATTTCAGGGGGCGGCGGACACCGGGGAGCTGTTTTTT. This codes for CSVEFQGAADTGELFF.

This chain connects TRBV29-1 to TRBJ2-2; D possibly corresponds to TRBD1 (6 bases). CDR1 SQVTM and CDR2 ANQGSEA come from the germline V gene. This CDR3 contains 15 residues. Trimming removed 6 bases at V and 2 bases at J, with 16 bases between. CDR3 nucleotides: TGCAGCGTCACTGAGACAGGTCTCAACACCGGGGAGCTGTTTTTT. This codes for CSVTETGLNTGELFF.

The CDR3 here is CASSLASGSFADTQYF. CDR3 bases: TGTGCCAGCTCACTGGCTAGCGGGAGTTTCGCAGATACGCAGTATTTT. The V and J genes are TRBV18 and TRBJ2-3; TRBD2 agrees at 10 bases. V lost 4 bases, J lost 4 bases, and 8 bases stayed unmatched. The CDR3 spans 16 residues. Germline V gene data show CDR1 as KGHSH and CDR2 as LQKENI.

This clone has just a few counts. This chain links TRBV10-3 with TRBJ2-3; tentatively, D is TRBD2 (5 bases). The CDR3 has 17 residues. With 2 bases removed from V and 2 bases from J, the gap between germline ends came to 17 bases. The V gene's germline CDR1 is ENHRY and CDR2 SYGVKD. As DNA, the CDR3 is TGTGCCATCAGTGAGCAGGAAGCGGCCTTCCTCACAGATACGCAGTATTTT. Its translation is CAISEQEAAFLTDTQYF.

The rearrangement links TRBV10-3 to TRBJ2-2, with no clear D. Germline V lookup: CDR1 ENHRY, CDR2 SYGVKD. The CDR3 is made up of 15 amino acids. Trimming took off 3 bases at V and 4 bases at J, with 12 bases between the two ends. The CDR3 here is CAISESRVTTGELFF. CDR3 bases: TGTGCCATCAGTGAAAGTCGCGTTACCACCGGGGAGCTGTTTTTT.

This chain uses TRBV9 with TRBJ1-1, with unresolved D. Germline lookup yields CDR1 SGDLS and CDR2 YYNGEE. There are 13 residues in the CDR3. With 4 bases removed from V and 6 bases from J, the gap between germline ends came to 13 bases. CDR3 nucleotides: TGTGCCAGCAGCTCCCCCTGGGGAGCTGAAGCTTTCTTT. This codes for CASSSPWGAEAFF.

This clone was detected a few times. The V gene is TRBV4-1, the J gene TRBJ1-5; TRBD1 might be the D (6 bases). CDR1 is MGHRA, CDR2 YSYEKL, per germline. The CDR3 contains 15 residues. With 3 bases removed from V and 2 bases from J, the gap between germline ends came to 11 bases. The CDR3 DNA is TGCGCCAGCAGCCAGGTGGCAGGGGGCAATCAGCCCCAGCATTTT. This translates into CASSQVAGGNQPQHF.

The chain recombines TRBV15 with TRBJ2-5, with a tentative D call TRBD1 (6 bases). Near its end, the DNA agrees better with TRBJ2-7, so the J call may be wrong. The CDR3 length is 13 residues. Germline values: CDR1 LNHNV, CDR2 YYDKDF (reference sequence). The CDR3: CATSTGTIYEQYF. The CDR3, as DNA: TGTGCCACCAGCACCGGGACAATCTACGAGCAGTACTTC.

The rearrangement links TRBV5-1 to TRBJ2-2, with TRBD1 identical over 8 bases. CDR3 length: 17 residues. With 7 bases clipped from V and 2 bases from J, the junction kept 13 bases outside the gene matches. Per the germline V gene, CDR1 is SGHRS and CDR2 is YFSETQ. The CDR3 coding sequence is TGCGCCAGCTTCTTCGGGGCAGGGGGCCTCAACACCGGGGAGCTGTTTTTT. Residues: CASFFGAGGLNTGELFF. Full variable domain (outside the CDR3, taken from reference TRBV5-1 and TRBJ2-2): KAGVTQTPRYLIKTRGQQVTLSCSPISGHRSVSWYQQTPGQGLQFLFEYFSETQRNKGNFPGRFSGRQFSNSRSEMNVSTLELGDSALYLCASFFGAGGLNTGELFFGEGSRLTVL.

In DNA, the CDR3 is TGTGCCATCGCGACAGACGTGAACATTCAGTACTTC. As protein: CAIATDVNIQYF. The rearrangement uses TRBV10-3 and TRBJ2-4, with D possibly TRBD1 on 5 matching bases. The germline V and J ends were trimmed by 8 bases and 7 bases, with 12 bases remaining between them. The CDR3 runs to 12 residues. The germline V gene encodes CDR1 ENHRY and CDR2 SYGVKD.

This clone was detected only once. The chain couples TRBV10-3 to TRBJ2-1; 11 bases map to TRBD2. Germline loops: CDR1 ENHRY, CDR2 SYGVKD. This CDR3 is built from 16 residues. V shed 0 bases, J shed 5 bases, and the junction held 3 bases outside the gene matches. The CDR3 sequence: CAISESGTSGNNEQFF. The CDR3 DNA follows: TGTGCCATCAGTGAGTCAGGGACTAGCGGCAACAATGAGCAGTTCTTC.

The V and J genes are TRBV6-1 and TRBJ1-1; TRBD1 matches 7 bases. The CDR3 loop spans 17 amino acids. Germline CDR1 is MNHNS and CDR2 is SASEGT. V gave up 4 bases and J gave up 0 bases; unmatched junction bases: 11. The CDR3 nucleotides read TGTGCCAGCAGTGCAACCACCAGGGGGGCCATGAACACTGAAGCTTTCTTT. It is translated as CASSATTRGAMNTEAFF.

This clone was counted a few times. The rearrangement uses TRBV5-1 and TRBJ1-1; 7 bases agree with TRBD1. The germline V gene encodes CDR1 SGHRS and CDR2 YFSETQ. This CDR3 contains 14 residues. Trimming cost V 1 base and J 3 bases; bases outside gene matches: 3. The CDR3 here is CASSLQTGDTEAFF. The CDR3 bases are TGCGCCAGCAGCTTGCAAACAGGGGACACTGAAGCTTTCTTT.

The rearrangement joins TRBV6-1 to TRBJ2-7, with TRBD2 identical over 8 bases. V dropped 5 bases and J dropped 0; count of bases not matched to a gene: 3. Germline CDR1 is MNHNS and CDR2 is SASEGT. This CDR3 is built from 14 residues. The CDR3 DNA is TGTGCCAGCAGTCGAGCGGGGGACTCCTACGAGCAGTACTTC. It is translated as CASSRAGDSYEQYF.

In DNA, the CDR3 is TGTGCCAGCAGCGCCAGCTCCTACGAGCAGTACTTC. It translates to CASSASSYEQYF. V usage is TRBV9 and J usage is TRBJ2-7; D is unclear. V was pared by 3 bases and J by 0 bases, with 4 bases between. The CDR3 is made up of 12 amino acids. CDR1 and CDR2 from the germline V gene are SGDLS and YYNGEE.

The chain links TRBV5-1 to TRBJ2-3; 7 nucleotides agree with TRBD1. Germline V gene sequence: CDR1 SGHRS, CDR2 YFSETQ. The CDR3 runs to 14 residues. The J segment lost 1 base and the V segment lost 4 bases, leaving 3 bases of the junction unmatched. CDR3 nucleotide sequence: TGCGCCAGCAGCCGGGACAGCGGCACAGATACGCAGTATTTT. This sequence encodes CASSRDSGTDTQYF.